These T cell receptor beta chains were read from a single sample in a study of blood T cell repertoires in COVID-19. Clones were read by immunoSEQ multiplex PCR, and TCRdb kept only the in-frame ones, dropping some. The table has approximately 300,000 clones, approximately 85% seen once. The sequencing sample was made of PBMCs or T cells enriched from blood (not recorded which). Receptor source: a woman in her 30s who had recovered from COVID-19. Each CDR3 is given without its conserved first and last residue. The order of the fields is V gene, CDR3 length, J gene, CDR3 protein.

v_call: TRBV7-9; cdr3_length: 13; j_call: TRBJ1-2; cdr3_aa: ASSLAQGGIDGYT
v_call: TRBV3-1/TRBV3-2; cdr3_length: 13; j_call: TRBJ1-1; cdr3_aa: ASSPRQGGYTEAF
v_call: TRBV9; cdr3_length: 13; j_call: TRBJ2-7; cdr3_aa: ASSPWTSGRGEQY
v_call: TRBV7-9; cdr3_length: 13; j_call: TRBJ2-5; cdr3_aa: ASSIRQGRQETQY
v_call: TRBV6-5; cdr3_length: 9; j_call: TRBJ2-1; cdr3_aa: ASYRGNEQF
v_call: TRBV7-2; cdr3_length: 13; j_call: TRBJ2-3; cdr3_aa: ASSLTSGATDTQY
v_call: TRBV6-6; cdr3_length: 12; j_call: TRBJ1-2; cdr3_aa: ASRDRGRHYGYT
v_call: TRBV6-4; cdr3_length: 14; j_call: TRBJ2-3; cdr3_aa: ASSEGPFGGADTQY
v_call: TRBV15; cdr3_length: 14; j_call: TRBJ2-1; cdr3_aa: ATSRGLAGGYNEQF
v_call: TRBV27; cdr3_length: 11; j_call: TRBJ2-7; cdr3_aa: ASRPRSSYEQY
v_call: TRBV4-1; cdr3_length: 14; j_call: TRBJ2-2; cdr3_aa: ASSQESVQGYRELF
v_call: TRBV19; cdr3_length: 11; j_call: TRBJ1-2; cdr3_aa: ASTRDRLYGYT
v_call: TRBV7-9; cdr3_length: 12; j_call: TRBJ1-2; cdr3_aa: ASSYQGAHYGYT
v_call: TRBV3-1/TRBV3-2; cdr3_length: 12; j_call: TRBJ2-5; cdr3_aa: ASRTQGPGETQY
v_call: TRBV28; cdr3_length: 15; j_call: TRBJ1-1; cdr3_aa: ASKAIDRGYGRIGAF
v_call: TRBV6-4; cdr3_length: 13; j_call: TRBJ2-2; cdr3_aa: ASSIQGRDTGELF
v_call: TRBV4-1; cdr3_length: 12; j_call: TRBJ2-1; cdr3_aa: ASSPRETYNEQF
v_call: TRBV10-3; cdr3_length: 14; j_call: TRBJ2-1; cdr3_aa: AISEELAGGKNEQF
v_call: TRBV25-1; cdr3_length: 12; j_call: TRBJ2-7; cdr3_aa: ASSEFAGNYEQY
v_call: TRBV3-1/TRBV3-2; cdr3_length: 13; j_call: TRBJ2-7; cdr3_aa: ASSHGGGPRGEQY
v_call: TRBV10-3; cdr3_length: 13; j_call: TRBJ2-2; cdr3_aa: AIRGGRFRTGELF
v_call: TRBV27; cdr3_length: 12; j_call: TRBJ2-1; cdr3_aa: ASSWTGPRNEQF
v_call: TRBV5-5; cdr3_length: 13; j_call: TRBJ2-1; cdr3_aa: ASSGRERTYNEQF
v_call: TRBV7-9; cdr3_length: 15; j_call: TRBJ1-6; cdr3_aa: ASSRGGVSSYNSPLH
v_call: TRBV7-2; cdr3_length: 13; j_call: TRBJ2-1; cdr3_aa: ASSLAGGRHNEQF
v_call: TRBV5-1; cdr3_length: 11; j_call: TRBJ2-7; cdr3_aa: ASRPATGDEQY
v_call: TRBV2; cdr3_length: 10; j_call: TRBJ1-2; cdr3_aa: ASSPDSYGYT
v_call: TRBV13; cdr3_length: 11; j_call: TRBJ2-1; cdr3_aa: ASSSDSYNEQF
v_call: TRBV11-2; cdr3_length: 11; j_call: TRBJ2-2; cdr3_aa: ASSQVNTGELF
v_call: TRBV5-8; cdr3_length: 12; j_call: TRBJ2-3; cdr3_aa: ASSLLLATDTQY
v_call: TRBV4-1; cdr3_length: 15; j_call: TRBJ2-1; cdr3_aa: ASSPGTSGGAYNEQF
v_call: TRBV3-1/TRBV3-2; cdr3_length: 14; j_call: TRBJ1-2; cdr3_aa: ASSQDTGSISYLST
v_call: TRBV14; cdr3_length: 14; j_call: TRBJ2-7; cdr3_aa: ASSQRGSGVLYEQY
v_call: TRBV2; cdr3_length: 16; j_call: TRBJ2-3; cdr3_aa: ASSWSYSGGQSTDTQY
v_call: TRBV13; cdr3_length: 13; j_call: TRBJ2-2; cdr3_aa: ASSLMRKNTGELF
v_call: TRBV13; cdr3_length: 13; j_call: TRBJ1-5; cdr3_aa: ASSSRSGRPQPQH
v_call: TRBV7-2; cdr3_length: 11; j_call: TRBJ2-3; cdr3_aa: ASSLEGSDTQY
v_call: TRBV27; cdr3_length: 11; j_call: TRBJ1-1; cdr3_aa: ASSLGGNTEAF
v_call: TRBV3-1/TRBV3-2; cdr3_length: 12; j_call: TRBJ1-5; cdr3_aa: ASSQGRGNQPQH
v_call: TRBV7-2; cdr3_length: 13; j_call: TRBJ1-5; cdr3_aa: ASSLESGTNQPQH